A selection of T cell receptor beta chains follows, all from one sample in a study of blood T cell repertoires in COVID-19. TCRdb keeps only in-frame clones here, not all; method: immunoSEQ multiplex PCR. This sample yields some 350,000 clones, of which around 87% are seen a single time; roughly 5% belongs to the top ten. Sequenced material: PBMCs or T cells enriched from blood (not recorded which). These receptors all stem from a woman in her twenties or thirties who had recovered from COVID-19. Both conserved end residues are part of each CDR3. A D gene is named only where the DNA matches it firmly. Clone size is stated in some rows and not others, as once, few, many or a class when expanded.

NA	TRBV21-1	NA	TRBJ1-1	CASSKAKGALVPNTEAFF	TGTGCCAGCAGCAAGGCAAAGGGGGCGCTTGTACCGAACACTGAAGCTTTCTTT
TRBD2	TRBV28	few	TRBJ2-1	CASRSPGAGGHEQFF	TGTGCCAGCAGATCGCCTGGGGCGGGGGGTCATGAGCAGTTCTTC
NA	TRBV29-1	medium-sized	TRBJ1-1	CSVERDTEAFF	TGCAGCGTTGAACGGGACACTGAAGCTTTCTTT
TRBD2	TRBV4-3	once	TRBJ2-3	CASSQTAGSTDTQYF	TGCGCCAGCAGCCAAACAGCGGGGTCCACAGATACGCAGTATTTT
TRBD1	TRBV7-9	NA	TRBJ2-2	CASSIQPGQGTGELFF	TGTGCCAGCAGCATACAGCCGGGACAGGGGACCGGGGAGCTGTTTTTT
NA	TRBV5-8	NA	TRBJ1-3	CASSLPLLGNTIYF	TGTGCCAGCAGCTTGCCCCTACTTGGAAACACCATATATTTT
NA	TRBV5-1	NA	TRBJ1-1	CASSLVRVDVNTEAFF	TGCGCCAGCAGCTTGGTCCGGGTCGATGTGAACACTGAAGCTTTCTTT
TRBD1	TRBV10-1	NA	TRBJ1-2	CASSAGTGALYGYTF	TGCGCCAGCAGTGCCGGGACAGGGGCGCTCTATGGCTACACCTTC
NA	TRBV5-1	once	TRBJ2-7	CASSPRRRGPYEQYF	TGCGCCAGCAGCCCCCGACGACGCGGCCCCTACGAGCAGTACTTC
TRBD1	TRBV7-2	NA	TRBJ2-2	CASSLGTGGNTGELFF	TGTGCCAGCAGCTTAGGGACAGGCGGAAACACCGGGGAGCTGTTTTTT
NA	TRBV18	NA	TRBJ2-3	CASSPGGNTDTQYF	TGTGCCAGCTCCCCAGGGGGGAACACAGATACGCAGTATTTT
NA	TRBV6-4	NA	TRBJ1-1	CASSEFPGLLNTEAFF	TGTGCCAGCAGTGAGTTCCCAGGGCTGTTGAACACTGAAGCTTTCTTT
TRBD2	TRBV7-3	NA	TRBJ2-7	CASSPHGPAGGDEQYF	TGTGCCAGCAGCCCCCATGGGCCAGCGGGGGGCGACGAGCAGTACTTC
NA	TRBV11-2	NA	TRBJ2-1	CASSLAGNEQFF	TGTGCCAGCAGCTTAGCGGGAAATGAGCAGTTCTTC
TRBD2	TRBV4-1	NA	TRBJ2-5	CASSQHGTSQETQYF	TGCGCCAGCAGCCAACACGGGACTAGCCAAGAGACCCAGTACTTC
NA	TRBV12-3/TRBV12-4	NA	TRBJ1-2	CASSPGQGGYTF	TGTGCCAGCAGTCCGGGACAAGGGGGCTACACCTTC
NA	TRBV4-3	NA	TRBJ1-1	CASSQDYRNTEAFF	TGCGCCAGCAGCCAAGATTACAGGAACACTGAAGCTTTCTTT
TRBD2	TRBV3-1/TRBV3-2	few	TRBJ2-7	CASSHGGGPYEQYF	TGTGCCAGCAGCCACGGCGGGGGGCCATACGAGCAGTACTTC
NA	TRBV28	NA	TRBJ1-1	CASSFGGRGNTEAFF	TGTGCCAGCAGTTTTGGGGGGAGGGGGAACACTGAAGCTTTCTTT
TRBD1	TRBV4-3	NA	TRBJ1-2	CASSQDRISGGRNYGYTF	TGCGCCAGCAGCCAAGATAGGATATCAGGGGGCAGGAACTATGGCTACACCTTC
NA	TRBV13	NA	TRBJ2-7	CASSLGQLLGRMTYEQYF	TGTGCCAGCAGCTTAGGCCAGTTACTGGGCAGGATGACCTACGAGCAGTACTTC
NA	TRBV5-1	NA	TRBJ2-2	CASSGGTENTGELFF	TGCGCCAGCAGTGGGGGGACAGAGAACACCGGGGAGCTGTTTTTT
TRBD2	TRBV3-1/TRBV3-2	once	TRBJ2-7	CASTPRGRVHEQYF	TGTGCCAGCACCCCCCGTGGGAGGGTCCACGAGCAGTACTTC
NA	TRBV11-2	NA	TRBJ1-1	CASSWLGGRGYTEAFF	TGTGCCAGCAGCTGGTTAGGCGGGAGGGGCTACACTGAAGCTTTCTTT
TRBD2	TRBV27	NA	TRBJ2-7	CASSLTSGGSEQYF	TGTGCCAGCAGTTTAACCAGCGGGGGGTCCGAGCAGTACTTC
TRBD1	TRBV6-5	NA	TRBJ1-2	CASSYDREYGGYTF	TGTGCCAGCAGTTACGACAGGGAGTACGGCGGCTACACCTTC
NA	TRBV7-2	NA	TRBJ1-1	CASSQARQGPIAF	TGTGCCAGCAGCCAAGCAAGGCAGGGCCCGATTGCATTT
NA	TRBV29-1	NA	TRBJ1-1	CSARGGSQNTEAFF	TGCAGCGCAAGGGGAGGGTCTCAGAACACTGAAGCTTTCTTT
TRBD1	TRBV19	NA	TRBJ1-1	CASSGRQGMNTEAFF	TGTGCCAGTAGTGGACGACAGGGGATGAACACTGAAGCTTTCTTT
NA	TRBV7-2	NA	TRBJ2-4	CASSLGRGAGKNIQYF	TGTGCCAGCAGCTTAGGACGGGGGGCGGGCAAAAACATTCAGTACTTC
NA	TRBV7-2	once	TRBJ2-3	CASSLSSSSDTQYF	TGTGCCAGCAGCTTATCCTCTAGCAGCGATACGCAGTATTTT
NA	TRBV2	NA	TRBJ1-2	CASPDYLGGYTF	TGTGCCAGCCCCGACTATCTAGGGGGCTACACCTTC
TRBD1	TRBV2	NA	TRBJ1-6	CASSLTGDNSPLHF	TGTGCCAGCAGTCTTACAGGGGATAATTCACCCCTCCACTTT
TRBD2	TRBV3-1/TRBV3-2	NA	TRBJ2-1	CASSLLLAGGYNEQFF	TGTGCCAGCAGCCTCCTCCTAGCGGGGGGTTACAATGAGCAGTTCTTC
TRBD2	TRBV6-2/TRBV6-3	few	TRBJ2-7	CASSYPPGGGTYEQYF	TGTGCCAGCAGTTACCCGCCGGGCGGGGGAACCTACGAGCAGTACTTC
NA	TRBV28	NA	TRBJ1-1	CASRLDRSRPEAFF	TGTGCCAGCAGGTTAGACAGGTCTCGTCCTGAAGCTTTCTTT
TRBD2	TRBV7-9	NA	TRBJ2-7	CASSLVGGVLDEQYF	TGTGCCAGCAGCTTAGTGGGGGGGGTTTTAGACGAGCAGTACTTC
TRBD2	TRBV12-5	few	TRBJ2-3	CASGFGTSGASTDTQYF	TGTGCTAGTGGTTTCGGGACTAGCGGGGCTAGCACAGATACGCAGTATTTT
NA	TRBV4-3	few	TRBJ1-2	CASSQDDTSRQGYGYTF	TGCGCCAGCAGCCAAGATGACACCTCCAGGCAGGGGTATGGCTACACCTTC
NA	TRBV7-9	NA	TRBJ1-6	CASSLGSLYNRPNNSPLHF	TGTGCCAGCAGCTTAGGGTCCCTATATAACAGGCCTAATAATTCACCCCTCCACTTT
NA	TRBV6-2/TRBV6-3	NA	TRBJ1-2	CASSDPNGRPSF	TGTGCCAGCAGTGACCCCAATGGGCGCCCGAGCTTC
TRBD1	TRBV5-4	NA	TRBJ2-7	CASSPDRDIYEQYF	TGTGCCAGCAGCCCGGACAGGGATATCTACGAGCAGTACTTC
NA	TRBV11-2	NA	TRBJ1-1	CASSGGERIF	TGTGCCAGCAGCGGAGGAGAGCGAATCTTT
NA	TRBV7-9	NA	TRBJ1-1	CASSLPHQGEAFF	TGTGCCAGCAGCTTACCCCATCAGGGTGAAGCTTTCTTT
NA	TRBV19	NA	TRBJ1-2	CASRNAGGRGYTF	TGTGCCAGTAGAAACGCGGGGGGTAGAGGCTACACCTTC
TRBD1	TRBV9	NA	TRBJ1-6	CASSVVTGDNSPLHF	TGTGCCAGCAGCGTCGTGACAGGGGATAATTCACCCCTCCACTTT
NA	TRBV3-1/TRBV3-2	NA	TRBJ2-1	CASSHRQVNEQFF	TGTGCCAGCAGTCACAGACAGGTCAATGAGCAGTTCTTC
NA	TRBV18	NA	TRBJ2-5	CASSPPAGGLETQYF	TGTGCCAGCTCACCACCGGCCGGGGGGCTGGAGACCCAGTACTTC
NA	TRBV10-3	NA	TRBJ1-6	CAISERENSPLHF	TGTGCCATCAGTGAACGGGAAAATTCACCCCTCCACTTT
NA	TRBV2	NA	TRBJ2-1	CASGLQTFNEQFF	TGTGCCAGCGGACTACAGACCTTCAATGAGCAGTTCTTC